The rows below give T cell receptor beta chains drawn from one sample of a study of tissue T cells after allogeneic stem cell transplantation. Method: immunoSEQ multiplex PCR; TCRdb's copy keeps in-frame clones and lacks some. The sample holds 42,000 or so clones, 80% to 95% seen once. The specimen was blood, collected before transplantation. The receptor set was obtained from a woman aged 35 to 75 who later had graft-versus-host disease after an allogeneic stem cell transplant. CDR3s include the opening cysteine and the closing phenylalanine or tryptophan.

j_gene | v_gene | CDR3aa
TRBJ2-2 | TRBV5-8 | CASSLAGAGGELFF
TRBJ1-1 | TRBV11-3 | CASSLEGNTEAFF
TRBJ2-3 | TRBV5-6 | CAGSGGSTDTQYF
TRBJ1-5 | TRBV28 | CASSPGQGNGQPQHF
TRBJ2-5 | TRBV11-2 | CASSRLAVRETQYF
TRBJ2-7 | TRBV11-3 | CASSTTGGGNEQYF
TRBJ2-3 | TRBV5-3 | CASYHSTSTDTQYF
TRBJ1-6 | TRBV6-5 | CASSYSASNSPLHF
TRBJ2-7 | TRBV5-5 | CASSWGAGGEEQYF
TRBJ2-5 | TRBV4-3 | CASSQGRRAGVQETQYF
TRBJ2-5 | TRBV30 | CAWSGVDGRTPQETQYF
TRBJ1-4 | TRBV2 | CASSEGPGQLKLFF
TRBJ2-7 | TRBV18 | CASSRGQETYEQYF
TRBJ2-1 | TRBV18 | CASSPFSPGNEQFF
TRBJ2-1 | TRBV6-2/TRBV6-3 | CASSSRLAGDLYNEQFF
TRBJ2-2 | TRBV10-3 | CAISVPRGAATGELFF
TRBJ2-5 | TRBV5-5 | CASSPLGPQETQYF
TRBJ2-7 | TRBV5-1 | CASSESAGGRYEQYF
TRBJ1-6 | TRBV11-2 | CASSLKGNSPLHF
TRBJ1-1 | TRBV18 | CASSGTGRDTEAFF
TRBJ2-4 | TRBV18 | CASSPPSGLAKNIQYF
TRBJ1-2 | TRBV15 | CATKKDRGQGYGYTF
TRBJ2-2 | TRBV7-2 | CASSLVGRGGGGTGELFF
TRBJ2-2 | TRBV6-5 | CATADRGFSGELFF